Presented here are 21 T cell receptor beta chains from one specimen sequenced in a study of blood T cell repertoires in COVID-19. Sequenced by immunoSEQ multiplex PCR; TCRdb stores in-frame clones only, minus some. The sample holds 9,200 or so clones, approximately 87% seen once. Sequenced: peripheral blood. The origin of the receptors is a man aged 60-69 years with acute or convalescent COVID-19.

The chain couples TRBV30 to TRBJ1-1; D remains unclear. The V gene's germline CDR1 is GTSNPN and CDR2 SVGIG (reference sequence). The CDR3 covers 15 residues. The V end lost 2 bases, the J end lost 1 base, and 14 bases lay between the germline ends. The CDR3 sequence: CAWSLMDSQNTEAFF. The CDR3 bases are TGTGCCTGGAGTTTAATGGACTCACAGAACACTGAAGCTTTCTTT.

The genes are TRBV3-1 (or the pseudogene TRBV3-2) and TRBJ2-1, with D possibly being TRBD2 (7 bases). CDR1 and CDR2 from the germline V gene are LGHDT and YNNKEL (reference sequence). This CDR3 spans 16 amino acids. The germline V and J ends were trimmed by 5 bases and 8 bases, with 22 bases remaining between them. The CDR3 sequence is CASSNSLRGGMDEQFF. CDR3 coding DNA: TGTGCCAGCAGCAACTCCCTAAGGGGGGGGATGGATGAGCAGTTCTTC.

The J gene is TRBJ2-2, the V gene TRBV5-1; TRBD2 matches 9 bases. Per germline, CDR1 SGHRS and CDR2 YFSETQ. Germline trimming cut 1 base from V and 6 bases from J; bases unmatched to any gene: 7. The CDR3 contains 16 residues. As DNA, the CDR3 is TGCGCCAGCAGCTTGCGCGGGGGGGCGGCCGCCGGGGAGCTGTTTTTT. Its translation: CASSLRGGAAAGELFF.

The chain couples TRBV4-2 to TRBJ2-4; 8 nucleotides align to TRBD1. Germline CDR1 reads LGHNA; CDR2 reads YNFKEQ. CDR3 size: 18 residues. V lost 3 bases, J lost 4 bases, and 14 bases stayed unmatched. The CDR3 loop is CASSQYVGQGLGKNIQYF. The CDR3 nucleotides read TGTGCCAGCAGCCAGTATGTCGGACAGGGCCTGGGGAAAAACATTCAGTACTTC.

This rearrangement joins TRBV3-1 (or the pseudogene TRBV3-2) to TRBJ2-7; 7 bases are shared with TRBD1. CDR3 length equals 16 residues. V shed 4 bases, J shed 0 bases, and the junction held 9 bases outside the gene matches. Germline V CDR1 and CDR2: LGHDT, YNNKEL (reference sequence). The CDR3 sequence is CASSPRTGLNSYEQYV. The CDR3 nucleotides are TGTGCCAGCAGCCCGCGGACAGGCCTAAACTCCTACGAGCAGTACGTC.

The chain recombines TRBV19 with TRBJ1-2, with D unclear. Trimming removed 6 bases from V and 8 bases from J, with 19 bases in between. The CDR3 has 14 residues. CDR1 and CDR2 from the germline V gene are LNHDA and SQIVND (reference sequence). The CDR3 DNA sequence: TGTGCCAGTAGCCATCTCACTCGACGAGGGGGCTACACCTTC. This codes for CASSHLTRRGGYTF.

The rearrangement uses TRBV28 and TRBJ1-5; D possibly corresponds to TRBD1 (5 bases). Germline values: CDR1 MDHEN, CDR2 SYDVKM. The ends were cut back, 5 bases at V and 0 bases at J, with 11 bases in the middle. This CDR3 is built from 15 residues. The CDR3 nucleotides are TGTGCCAGCAGTCGCCTGGGGCGTAGCAATCAGCCCCAGCATTTT. Its translation is CASSRLGRSNQPQHF. Drawing the rest from reference TRBV28 and TRBJ1-5, the complete variable domain is DVKVTQSSRYLVKRTGEKVFLECVQDMDHENMFWYRQDPGLGLRLIYFSYDVKMKEKGDIPEGYSVSREKKERFSLILESASTNQTSMYLCASSRLGRSNQPQHFGDGTRLSIL.

The CDR3 sequence is CSVYRQGNYGYTF. CDR3 DNA sequence: TGCAGCGTCTACCGACAGGGAAACTATGGCTACACCTTC. The rearrangement joins TRBV29-1 to TRBJ1-2; the match to TRBD1 covers 7 bases. There are 13 residues in the CDR3. Germline V gene data show CDR1 as SQVTM and CDR2 as ANQGSEA. With V trimmed by 6 bases and J by 2 bases, 6 bases remained unmatched.

This chain connects TRBV4-1 to TRBJ2-1; 8 nucleotides agree with TRBD2. The germline V gene has CDR1 MGHRA and CDR2 YSYEKL. The CDR3 sequence is 15 residues long. Trimming cost V 1 base and J 3 bases; bases outside gene matches: 2. CDR3 in amino acids: CASSQAAGGYNEQFF. The CDR3 nucleotides read TGCGCCAGCAGCCAAGCTGCGGGGGGCTACAATGAGCAGTTCTTC.

V gene TRBV9 combines with J gene TRBJ1-4; 8 bases match TRBD1. V shed 4 bases and J 4 bases; nucleotides not matched to a gene: 18. The CDR3 is 19 amino acids. Per germline, CDR1 SGDLS and CDR2 YYNGEE. In DNA, the CDR3 is TGTGCCAGCAGCCCCTCCCAGGGGGGACAGGTTAGGGGTAATGAAAAACTGTTTTTT. Protein product: CASSPSQGGQVRGNEKLFF.

This clone has a single count. The chain combines TRBV28 with TRBJ2-7; TRBD1 aligns across 7 bases. CDR3 size: 15 residues. CDR1 and CDR2 (germline): MDHEN, SYDVKM. With V trimmed by 5 bases and J by 1 base, 8 bases remained unmatched. The CDR3 region is CASSTGETRSYEQYF. The CDR3 nucleotides read TGTGCCAGCAGTACAGGGGAAACCCGATCCTACGAGCAGTACTTC.

The rearrangement links TRBV7-2 to TRBJ1-6; TRBD1 matches 8 bases. V shed 6 bases, J shed 9 bases, and the junction held 10 bases outside the gene matches. The CDR3 extends over 15 amino acids. Germline V CDR1 and CDR2: SGHTA, FQGNSA. The CDR3 region is CASRPTGQGLSPLHF. Written as DNA, the CDR3 is TGTGCCAGCAGACCCACCGGACAGGGACTTTCACCCCTCCACTTT.

This chain uses TRBV7-2 with TRBJ2-5; 7 bases agree with TRBD2. The CDR3 covers 14 residues. From germline, CDR1 is SGHTA and CDR2 FQGNSA. Trimming at V came to 4 bases and at J to 2 bases, leaving 4 bases not matched to a gene. The CDR3 reads CASSYSGGQETQYF. CDR3 bases: TGTGCCAGCAGCTACTCGGGGGGACAAGAGACCCAGTACTTC.

The chain recombines TRBV4-1 with TRBJ2-3, with D maybe TRBD2 (7 bases). The V gene's germline CDR1 is MGHRA and CDR2 YSYEKL. V shed 1 base and J shed 10 bases, with 12 bases lying between them. The CDR3 covers 13 residues. The CDR3 reads CASSQVGGGPQYF. In nucleotides, the CDR3 is TGCGCCAGCAGCCAAGTTGGGGGGGGGCCGCAGTATTTT.

This clone showed up just once. The chain carries TRBV11-1 and TRBJ1-2, with TRBD1 identical over 9 bases. Unmatched junction bases numbered 9, after V lost 5 bases and J lost 2 bases. The CDR3 extends over 16 amino acids. The germline V gene encodes CDR1 SGHAT and CDR2 FQDESV (reference sequence). The CDR3 region is CASSPRPGTGNYGYTF. The CDR3 nucleotides read TGTGCCAGCAGCCCACGTCCCGGGACAGGGAACTATGGCTACACCTTC.

This chain links TRBV29-1 with TRBJ1-1, with D tentatively TRBD1 (6 bases). The germline CDR1 and CDR2 sequences are SQVTM and ANQGSEA. V lost 7 bases to trimming and J lost 4 bases, with 10 bases between them. The CDR3 consists of 11 residues. The CDR3 protein is CSAGAATEAFF. The CDR3 nucleotides read TGCAGCGCAGGGGCGGCCACTGAAGCTTTCTTT.

This rearrangement joins TRBV12-5 to TRBJ2-7; unclear D gene. Germline V lookup: CDR1 LGHNT, CDR2 FRNRAP. V dropped 4 bases and J dropped 1 base, with 2 bases sitting between them. The CDR3 covers 11 residues. In DNA form, the CDR3 reads TGTGCTAGTGGTTCTTCCTACGAGCAGTACTTC. This translates into CASGSSYEQYF.

The rearrangement joins TRBV4-3 to TRBJ2-2; D may be TRBD2 (5 bases). Germline loops: CDR1 LGHNA, CDR2 YSLEER. V lost 5 bases and J lost 2, with 15 bases in between. CDR3 length: 16 residues. The CDR3 protein is CASSALPSGNTGELFF. The CDR3 region has the DNA TGCGCCAGCAGCGCCCTTCCGAGCGGTAACACCGGGGAGCTGTTTTTT.

The CDR3 nucleotides read TGTGCCAGCAGATACTCCGGACAGGGATCCACTGAAGCTTTCTTT. This codes for CASRYSGQGSTEAFF. The gene calls are TRBV7-8 and TRBJ1-1; the match to TRBD1 covers 8 bases. The CDR3 extends over 15 amino acids. V was clipped by 6 bases and J by 4 bases; unmatched bases: 10. Germline CDR1 is SGHVS and CDR2 is FQNEAQ.

The genes are TRBV7-9 and TRBJ2-3; 11 bases are shared with TRBD2. Germline CDR1 and CDR2: SEHNR and FQNEAQ (reference sequence). V gave up 5 bases and J gave up 2 bases; unmatched junction bases: 15. This CDR3 spans 19 amino acids. The CDR3 sequence: CASSAPLEVAGGTTDTQYF. The CDR3 nucleotides read TGTGCCAGCAGCGCCCCCCTTGAGGTAGCGGGAGGGACCACAGATACGCAGTATTTT. Drawing the rest from reference TRBV7-9 and TRBJ2-3, the complete variable domain is DTGVSQNPRHKITKRGQNVTFRCDPISEHNRLYWYRQTLGQGPEFLTYFQNEAQLEKSRLLSDRFSAERPKGSFSTLEIQRTEQGDSAMYLCASSAPLEVAGGTTDTQYFGPGTRLTVL.

The chain is built from TRBV11-2 and TRBJ1-1, with D possibly matching TRBD1 (6 bases). The CDR3 covers 14 residues. Germline CDR1 SGHAT, CDR2 FQNNGV. Trimming took 8 bases from V and 4 from J, leaving 17 bases between them. The CDR3 here is CASRSGAGGTEAFF. In DNA form, the CDR3 reads TGTGCCAGCCGCTCGGGGGCGGGAGGCACTGAAGCTTTCTTT.